This T cell receptor beta chain stems from a study of neurological immune-mediated disorders. The unsorted libraries were generated from a total of 2 million PBMCs, which had been stored in RNAlater at -80 C. Synthesis of cDNA was carried out by template-switch 5'RACE. The reaction used 10-nucleotide random UMIs. From 15-18 subjects, over 170 million TCR-beta sequences were obtained in each sequencing run. From the 5' RACE reads, TCRdb called clonotypes with MiXCR, one entry per CDR3 protein. The sample yields approximately 60,000 distinct CDR3 sequences, around 4% seen once. This clonotype was detected ten times or more. The V end was cut by 4 bases, the J end by 6 bases, with 12 bases between. The CDR3 runs to 12 residues. CDR1 is SQVTM, CDR2 ANQGSEA, per germline.

This sequence was found in a man aged 45-65 years with multiple sclerosis. The J gene is TRBJ1-2, the V gene TRBV29-1; no firm D call. Sequenced material: PBMCs. CDR3 DNA sequence: TGCAGCGTTGTGTCCACCGCCGATGGCTACACCTTC. It specifies CSVVSTADGYTF.